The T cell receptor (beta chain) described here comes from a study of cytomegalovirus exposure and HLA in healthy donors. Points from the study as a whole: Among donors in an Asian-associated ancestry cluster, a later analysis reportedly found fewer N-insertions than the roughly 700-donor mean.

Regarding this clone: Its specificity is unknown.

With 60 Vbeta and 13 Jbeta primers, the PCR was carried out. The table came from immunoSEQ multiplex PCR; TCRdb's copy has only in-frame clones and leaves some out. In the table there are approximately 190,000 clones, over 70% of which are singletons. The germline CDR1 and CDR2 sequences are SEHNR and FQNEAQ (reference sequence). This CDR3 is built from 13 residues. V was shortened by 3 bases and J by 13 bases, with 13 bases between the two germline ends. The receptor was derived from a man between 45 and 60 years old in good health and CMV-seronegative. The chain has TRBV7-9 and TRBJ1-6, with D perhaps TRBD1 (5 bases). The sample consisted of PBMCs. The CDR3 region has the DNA TGTGCCAGCAGCTTTTCAGGGTCGGACCCCCTCCACTTT. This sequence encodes CASSFSGSDPLHF.